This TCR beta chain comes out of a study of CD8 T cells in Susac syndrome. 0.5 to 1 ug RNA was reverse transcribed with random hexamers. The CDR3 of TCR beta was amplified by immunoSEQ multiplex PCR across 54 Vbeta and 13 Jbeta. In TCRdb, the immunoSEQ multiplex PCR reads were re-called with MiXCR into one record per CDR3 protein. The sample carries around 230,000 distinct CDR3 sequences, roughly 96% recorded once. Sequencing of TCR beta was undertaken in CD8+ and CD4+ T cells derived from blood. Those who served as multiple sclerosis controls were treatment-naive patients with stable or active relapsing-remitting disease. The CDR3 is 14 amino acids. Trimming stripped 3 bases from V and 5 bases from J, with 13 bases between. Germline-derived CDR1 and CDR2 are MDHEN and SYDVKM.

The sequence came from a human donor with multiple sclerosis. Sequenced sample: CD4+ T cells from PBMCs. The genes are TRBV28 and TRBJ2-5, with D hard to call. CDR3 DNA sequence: TGTGCCAGCAGTTTCCCAGTTAGGGATGAGACCCAGTACTTC. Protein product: CASSFPVRDETQYF. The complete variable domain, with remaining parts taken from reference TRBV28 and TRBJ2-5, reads DVKVTQSSRYLVKRTGEKVFLECVQDMDHENMFWYRQDPGLGLRLIYFSYDVKMKEKGDIPEGYSVSREKKERFSLILESASTNQTSMYLCASSFPVRDETQYFGPGTRLLVL.